What follows describes a single T cell receptor (beta chain). This clonotype was seen a few times. Its antigen is unknown. It has no much larger one-base neighbor in the sample; base qualities were not kept. This specimen comes from a study of response to subunit inactivated influenza vaccine (dated by TCRdb to between 2018 and 2020). Regarding the complete study: Deep quantitative profiling of the T cell receptor repertoire was used in the study to follow responses to a trivalent subunit inactivated influenza vaccine.

The library came from RT-PCR. TCRdb names Illumina HiSeq 2500 as the instrument used. TCRdb applied fastp at Q25 and MiXCR to the public reads, then kept only in-frame beta chains. For every CDR3 protein sequence, its rows merge into one entry that carries the most common genes and DNA. Present in this sample are 650,000 to 700,000 distinct CDR3 sequences, more than 15% of which were seen just once. The ten largest clones represent roughly 11% of the sample. General findings and caveats noted by the study authors: The authors suggested that each seasonal influenza vaccination may recruit only a limited number of new T cells.

V loses 5 bases, J loses 10 bases, and the germline ends lie 8 bases apart. Taken from cysteine to phenylalanine, the CDR3 has 11 residues. This entry keeps only the CDR3 DNA: 33 bases, framed from base 1. Sequences MNHNY (CDR1) and SVGAGI (CDR2) are obtained from the germline V gene (reference sequence). This clonotype was obtained from a man over 45 who received an inactivated influenza vaccine. Donor details come from another sample of the same person, matched by shared clones. The source material was PBMCs from blood, sampled approximately 13 days after vaccination. The rearrangement combines TRBV6-6 with TRBJ1-4; too little of a D gene remains to name it. The DNA is TGTGCCAGCAGTCCCTCTGGAAAACTGTTTTTT. Translated, this gives CASSPSGKLFF.